This T cell receptor beta chain was sequenced for a study of blood T cell repertoires in COVID-19 (dated by TCRdb to the early 2020s). A note on the overall study: Collaborator samples came from the United States, Italy and Spain and covered acute and convalescent phases of COVID-19. HLA class I and class II types, where available, came from metadata supplied by the sample provider rather than from assay-based typing. The samples were drawn from two sources: the first 160 participants of the ongoing ImmuneRACE study, and 1,000 to 1,500 subjects contributed by 6 global collaborators. The dataset comprised deeply sampled blood TCRbeta repertoires from subjects exposed to, actively infected with, or recovered from COVID-19. The prospective study material was composed of cDNA or gDNA derived from T cells, B-cell-depleted T cells, or PBMCs. The repertoires were released in a freely available public database intended as a resource for research on the immune response to SARS-CoV-2. The sample metadata nearly always contained a de-identified subject ID, COVID-19 status, age in years and sex. Beyond this particular receptor, the publication reports: Clinical and demographic metadata were provided uncurated, with the amount varying by source and participant.

TCRbeta CDR3 regions were amplified from genomic DNA using the immunoSEQ Assay, a bias-controlled multiplex PCR. On the authors' methods: Nucleated cell counts per sample were estimated from amplification of reference gene primers within the assay. To quantify the absolute abundance of each unique TCRbeta CDR3 rearrangement, sequence reads were collapsed and filtered. For each sample, productive Simpson clonality was calculated by taking the square root of Simpson's diversity index across productive rearrangements. The source is immuneACCESS, and TCRdb retained only in-frame sequences with V and J called. Part of the clones is not carried over; for the studies checked, unresolved V genes explain less than half of this, and the remainder is unexplained. That table gives V, J and clone size, and the DNA gave D and trimming. The sample yields 250,000 to 300,000 clones; roughly 90% were counted once. Approximately 10% of the sample is taken by the ten largest.

The germline V and J ends show losses of 0 bases and 6 bases respectively, and no gene match explains 5 bases of the junction. CDR1 SGHTS and CDR2 YDEGEE were looked up in the germline V gene. The CDR3 spans 15 residues, from the cysteine through the phenylalanine. Only CDR3 DNA is held: 45 bases, read in frame from base 1. In Seattle, one collaborating source enrolled patients while the infection was active and tracked those patients longitudinally over the course of disease. Collaborating institutions collected whole blood in K2EDTA tubes following their own protocols. For TCRbeta analysis, collaborators shipped samples as frozen whole blood, isolated PBMCs, or DNA extracted from either of those sample types. Note on this clone: The target of this receptor is not known. Base qualities are missing; no much larger clone stands one base away.

The material sequenced was peripheral blood. The rearrangement combines TRBV5-8 with TRBJ2-2, with 7 bases aligning to TRBD2. This sequence was found in a young woman with COVID-19, enrolled during active disease. The nucleotides read TGTGCCAGCAGCTTGGCGGGAGGAGTAGCCGGGGAGCTGTTTTTT. It translates as CASSLAGGVAGELFF.